A single sample is the source of the 5 T cell receptor beta chains below, sequenced in a study of blood T cell repertoires in COVID-19. The assay was immunoSEQ multiplex PCR, and TCRdb's table has in-frame clones only and misses some. Altogether some 180,000 clones are present, approximately 91% being singletons, with the ten largest covering around 5.1%. Sequencing was carried out using peripheral blood. The receptors originated from a man between 18 and 29 years old with COVID-19, enrolled during active disease.

The rearrangement links TRBV6-5 to TRBJ1-1, with D uncertain. Germline assignment: CDR1 MNHEY and CDR2 SVGAGI. CDR3 length equals 15 residues. V was trimmed by 0 bases and J by 5 bases, leaving 13 bases between them. The CDR3 loop reads CASSYSNLGDTEAFF. As DNA, the CDR3 is TGTGCCAGCAGTTACTCGAATTTGGGAGATACTGAAGCTTTCTTT.

This clone came up once. The J gene is TRBJ2-3, the V gene TRBV14; D call uncertain. Trimming stripped 1 base from V and 1 base from J, with 9 bases between. The length of the CDR3 is 15 residues. In germline, CDR1 is SGHDN, CDR2 FVKESK. DNA for the CDR3: TGTGCCAGCAGCCAAGTAAACTACGGCACAGATACGCAGTATTTT. Protein: CASSQVNYGTDTQYF.

The genes are TRBV6-5 and TRBJ2-5; a weak D match, TRBD1 (6 bases). Trimming took off 6 bases at V and 2 bases at J, with 13 bases between the two ends. The CDR3 consists of 14 residues. CDR1 is MNHEY and CDR2 is SVGAGI in the germline V gene. For the CDR3, the DNA is TGTGCCAGCAGCCCGGACAGTAATCAAGAGACCCAGTACTTC. It is translated as CASSPDSNQETQYF.

V gene TRBV11-3 combines with J gene TRBJ2-5; TRBD1 aligns across 9 bases. The CDR3 runs 15 residues. CDR1 and CDR2 from the germline V gene are SGHNT and YENEEA. The V gene end was trimmed by 1 base and the J gene end by 3 bases; junction bases not matched to a gene: 3. CDR3 nucleotide sequence: TGTGCCAGCAGCTTAGGAGGGGACAGGGAAGAGACCCAGTACTTC. It translates to CASSLGGDREETQYF.

The table lists this clone with a count of one. The chain combines TRBV30 with TRBJ1-1, with D maybe TRBD1 (5 bases). Trimming removed 2 bases from V and 5 bases from J, with 21 bases in between. The CDR3 totals 16 residues. The germline V gene encodes CDR1 GTSNPN and CDR2 SVGIG (reference sequence). CDR3 protein: CAWSPYRGGVRTEAFF. DNA of the CDR3: TGTGCCTGGAGTCCATACCGGGGAGGGGTCAGGACTGAAGCTTTCTTT.